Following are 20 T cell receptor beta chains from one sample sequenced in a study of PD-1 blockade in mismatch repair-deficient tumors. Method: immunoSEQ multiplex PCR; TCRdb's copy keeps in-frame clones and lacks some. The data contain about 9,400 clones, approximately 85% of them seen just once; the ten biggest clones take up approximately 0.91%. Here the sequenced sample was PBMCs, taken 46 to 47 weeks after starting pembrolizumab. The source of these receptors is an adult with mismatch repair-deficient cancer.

CDR3 in amino acids: CASSQGTGITEQYF. The DNA of the CDR3 is TGTGCCAGCTCACAAGGGACAGGGATTACCGAGCAGTACTTC. The chain joins TRBV18 to TRBJ2-7; 9 bases are shared with TRBD1. Germline-derived CDR1 and CDR2 are KGHSH and LQKENI. With V trimmed by 4 bases and J by 6 bases, 7 bases remained unmatched. The CDR3 consists of 14 residues.

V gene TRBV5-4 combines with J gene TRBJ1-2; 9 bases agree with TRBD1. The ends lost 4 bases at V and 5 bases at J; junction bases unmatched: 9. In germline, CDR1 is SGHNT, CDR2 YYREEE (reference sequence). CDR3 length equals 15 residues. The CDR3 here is CASSPTGGAEYGYTF. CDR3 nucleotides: TGTGCCAGCAGCCCAACAGGGGGCGCAGAATATGGCTACACCTTC.

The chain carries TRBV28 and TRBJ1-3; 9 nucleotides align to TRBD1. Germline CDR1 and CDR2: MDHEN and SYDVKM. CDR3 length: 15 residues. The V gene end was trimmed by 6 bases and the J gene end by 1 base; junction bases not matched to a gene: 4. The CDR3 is CASRSGTGSGNTIYF. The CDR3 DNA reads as TGTGCCAGCAGATCCGGGACAGGGTCTGGAAACACCATATATTTT.

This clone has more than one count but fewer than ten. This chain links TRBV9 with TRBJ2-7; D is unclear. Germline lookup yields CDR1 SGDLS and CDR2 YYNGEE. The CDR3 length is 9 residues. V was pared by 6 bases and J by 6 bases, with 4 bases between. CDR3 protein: CASIREQYF. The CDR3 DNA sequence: TGTGCCAGCATTCGCGAGCAGTACTTC.

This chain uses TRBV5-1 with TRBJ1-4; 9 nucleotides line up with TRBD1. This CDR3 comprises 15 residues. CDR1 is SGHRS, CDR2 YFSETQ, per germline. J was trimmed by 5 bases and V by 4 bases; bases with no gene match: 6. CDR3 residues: CASSPMTGGNEKLFF. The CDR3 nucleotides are TGCGCCAGCAGCCCTATGACAGGGGGGAATGAAAAACTGTTTTTT.

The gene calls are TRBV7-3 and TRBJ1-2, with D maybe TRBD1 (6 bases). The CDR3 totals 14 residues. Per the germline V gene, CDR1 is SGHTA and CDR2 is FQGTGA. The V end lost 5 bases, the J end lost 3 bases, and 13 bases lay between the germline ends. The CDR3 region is CASSPGANYYGYTF. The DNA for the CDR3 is TGTGCCAGCAGCCCAGGGGCTAATTACTATGGCTACACCTTC.

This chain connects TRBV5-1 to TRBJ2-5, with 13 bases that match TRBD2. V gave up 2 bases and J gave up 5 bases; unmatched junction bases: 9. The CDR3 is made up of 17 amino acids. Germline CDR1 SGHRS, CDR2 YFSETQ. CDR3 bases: TGCGCCAGCAGCTTCTTACTAGCGGGAGGGCCGGGGGAGACCCAGTACTTC. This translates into CASSFLLAGGPGETQYF. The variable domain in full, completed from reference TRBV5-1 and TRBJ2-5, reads KAGVTQTPRYLIKTRGQQVTLSCSPISGHRSVSWYQQTPGQGLQFLFEYFSETQRNKGNFPGRFSGRQFSNSRSEMNVSTLELGDSALYLCASSFLLAGGPGETQYFGPGTRLLVL.

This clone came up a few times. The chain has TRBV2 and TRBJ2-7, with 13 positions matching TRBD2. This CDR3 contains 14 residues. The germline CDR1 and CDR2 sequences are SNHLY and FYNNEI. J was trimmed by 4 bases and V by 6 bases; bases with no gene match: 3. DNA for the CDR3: TGTGCCAGCAGAAGGACTAGCGGGAGTTACGAGCAGTACTTC. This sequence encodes CASRRTSGSYEQYF.

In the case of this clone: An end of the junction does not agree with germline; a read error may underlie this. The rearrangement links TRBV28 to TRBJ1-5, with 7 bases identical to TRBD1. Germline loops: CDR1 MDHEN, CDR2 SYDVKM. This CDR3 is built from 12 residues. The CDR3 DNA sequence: TGTGCCAGCAGTTTAAGGTTTGGGACAGATTATTTT. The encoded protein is CASSLRFGTDYF.

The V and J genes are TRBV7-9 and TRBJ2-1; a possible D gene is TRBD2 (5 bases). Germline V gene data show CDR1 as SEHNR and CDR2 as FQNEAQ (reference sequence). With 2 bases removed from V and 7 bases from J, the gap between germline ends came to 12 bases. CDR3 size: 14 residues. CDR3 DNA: TGTGCCAGCAGCTTAACCGGGGTCTTAAATGAGCAGTTCTTC. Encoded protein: CASSLTGVLNEQFF.

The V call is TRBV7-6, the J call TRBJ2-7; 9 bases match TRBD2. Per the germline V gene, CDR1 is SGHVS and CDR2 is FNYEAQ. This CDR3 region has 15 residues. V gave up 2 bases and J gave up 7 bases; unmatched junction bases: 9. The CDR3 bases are TGTGCCAGCAGCTTATTTCTAGCGGGACTAGTGGAGCAGTACTTC. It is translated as CASSLFLAGLVEQYF.

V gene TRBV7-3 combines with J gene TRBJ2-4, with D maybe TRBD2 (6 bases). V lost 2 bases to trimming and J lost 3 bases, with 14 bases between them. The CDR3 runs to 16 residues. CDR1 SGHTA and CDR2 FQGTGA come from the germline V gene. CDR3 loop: CASSLDGGVGKNIQYF. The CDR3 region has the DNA TGTGCCAGCAGCTTAGACGGGGGAGTAGGCAAAAACATTCAGTACTTC. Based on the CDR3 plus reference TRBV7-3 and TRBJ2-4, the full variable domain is GAGVSQTPSNKVTEKGKYVELRCDPISGHTALYWYRQSLGQGPEFLIYFQGTGAADDSGLPNDRFFAVRPEGSVSTLKIQRTERGDSAVYLCASSLDGGVGKNIQYFGAGTRLSVL.

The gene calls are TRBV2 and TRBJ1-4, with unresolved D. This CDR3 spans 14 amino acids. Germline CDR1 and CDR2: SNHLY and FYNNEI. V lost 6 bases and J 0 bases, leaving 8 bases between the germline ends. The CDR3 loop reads CASSLSPTNEKLFF. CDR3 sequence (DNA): TGTGCCAGCAGCTTATCCCCAACTAATGAAAAACTGTTTTTT.

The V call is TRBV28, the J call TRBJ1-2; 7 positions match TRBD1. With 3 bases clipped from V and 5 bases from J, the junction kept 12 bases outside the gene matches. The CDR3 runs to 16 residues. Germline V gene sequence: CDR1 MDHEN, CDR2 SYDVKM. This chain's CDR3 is CASSFGLGDRRYGYTF. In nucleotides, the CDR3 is TGTGCCAGCAGTTTCGGCTTAGGGGACAGAAGGTATGGCTACACCTTC.

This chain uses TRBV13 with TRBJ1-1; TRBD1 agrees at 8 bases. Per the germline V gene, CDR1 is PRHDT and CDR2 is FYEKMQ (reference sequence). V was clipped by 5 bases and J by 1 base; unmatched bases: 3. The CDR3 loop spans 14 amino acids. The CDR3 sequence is CASSIGQGNTEAFF. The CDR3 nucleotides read TGTGCCAGCAGCATTGGACAGGGGAACACTGAAGCTTTCTTT.

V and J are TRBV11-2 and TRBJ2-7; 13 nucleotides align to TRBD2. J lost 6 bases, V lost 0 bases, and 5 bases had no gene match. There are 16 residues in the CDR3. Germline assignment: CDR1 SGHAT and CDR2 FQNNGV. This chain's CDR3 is CASSLEGLAGRGEQYF. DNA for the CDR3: TGTGCCAGCAGCTTAGAGGGACTAGCGGGAAGGGGCGAGCAGTACTTC.

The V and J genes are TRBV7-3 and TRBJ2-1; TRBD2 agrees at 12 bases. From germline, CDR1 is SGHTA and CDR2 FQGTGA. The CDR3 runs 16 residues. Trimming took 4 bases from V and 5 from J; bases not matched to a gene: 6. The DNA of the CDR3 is TGTGCCAGCAGCTCCCCCCTAGCGGGAGGGAACAATGAGCAGTTCTTC. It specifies CASSSPLAGGNNEQFF.

The CDR3 DNA sequence: TGCGCCAGCAGCTTGAGGACTAGCGGGAGCCCCAATGAGCAGTTCTTC. It encodes CASSLRTSGSPNEQFF. This sequence joins TRBV5-1 and TRBJ2-1; 13 nucleotides line up with TRBD2. This CDR3 contains 16 residues. The V gene's germline CDR1 is SGHRS and CDR2 YFSETQ. V lost 1 base and J lost 6; bases outside the gene matches: 4.

CDR3 DNA sequence: TGCAGCGTTGAACGAGGAATAGGTGAGCGTATACTTAACTATGGCTACACCTTC. This codes for CSVERGIGERILNYGYTF. The chain uses TRBV29-1 and TRBJ1-2, with no clear D. The ends were cut back, 2 bases at V and 1 base at J, with 23 bases in the middle. Per germline, CDR1 SQVTM and CDR2 ANQGSEA. CDR3 length: 18 amino acids.

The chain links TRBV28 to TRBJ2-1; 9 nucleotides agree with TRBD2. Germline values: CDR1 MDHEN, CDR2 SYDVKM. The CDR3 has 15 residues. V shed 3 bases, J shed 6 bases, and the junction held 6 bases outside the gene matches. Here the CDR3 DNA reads TGTGCCAGCAGTTTCCGACTAGCGGAAACCAATGAGCAGTTCTTC. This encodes CASSFRLAETNEQFF.